This TCR beta chain was sequenced for a study of cytomegalovirus exposure and HLA in healthy donors. The overall study: The early release's HLA-typed donors yielded tens of millions of unique TCRs. Study-level results: About 90% or about 30% of the time was how often most TCR beta V segments were productive, according to an earlier analysis.

As concerns this clone: As yet, its antigen is unknown.

The PCR made use of 60 Vbeta and 13 Jbeta primers. Clones were sequenced by immunoSEQ multiplex PCR, and TCRdb holds only the in-frame ones, with some missing. The data show more than 95,000 clones, approximately 80% seen once. Per the germline V gene, CDR1 is MNHNS and CDR2 is SASEGT. The CDR3 is 14 residues long. V gave up 8 bases and J gave up 1 base; unmatched junction bases: 7. V is TRBV6-1 and J is TRBJ1-1; 7 bases fit TRBD1. Sequences were obtained from PBMCs. The sequence came from a woman between 40 and 55 years old in good health and CMV-seronegative. CDR3 sequence: CASQLQGRNTEAFF. The CDR3 DNA is TGTGCCAGCCAGCTACAGGGGAGGAACACTGAAGCTTTCTTT.